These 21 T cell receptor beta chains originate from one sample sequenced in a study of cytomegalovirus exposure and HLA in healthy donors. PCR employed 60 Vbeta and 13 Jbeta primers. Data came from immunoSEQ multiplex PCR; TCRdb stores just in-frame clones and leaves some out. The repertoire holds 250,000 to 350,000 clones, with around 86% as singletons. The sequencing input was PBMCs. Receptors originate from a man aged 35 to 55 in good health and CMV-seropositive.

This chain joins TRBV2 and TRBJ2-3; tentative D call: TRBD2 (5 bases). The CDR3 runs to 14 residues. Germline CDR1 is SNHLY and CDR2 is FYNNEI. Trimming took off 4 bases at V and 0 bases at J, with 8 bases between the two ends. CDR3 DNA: TGTGCCAGCAGTGTCGGAGGAAGCACAGATACGCAGTATTTT. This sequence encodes CASSVGGSTDTQYF.

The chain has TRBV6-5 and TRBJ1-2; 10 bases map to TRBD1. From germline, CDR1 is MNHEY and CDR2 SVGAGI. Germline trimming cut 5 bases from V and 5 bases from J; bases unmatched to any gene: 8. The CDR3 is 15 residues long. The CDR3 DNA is TGTGCCAGCAGTCCCAGACAGGGGGCAGGTTATGGCTACACCTTC. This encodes CASSPRQGAGYGYTF.

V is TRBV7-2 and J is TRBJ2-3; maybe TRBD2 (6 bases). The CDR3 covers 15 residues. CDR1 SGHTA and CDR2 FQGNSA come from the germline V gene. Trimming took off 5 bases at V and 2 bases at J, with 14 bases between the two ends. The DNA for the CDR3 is TGTGCCAGCAGCCGCCCGGCGGGGCCCACAGATACGCAGTATTTT. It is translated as CASSRPAGPTDTQYF. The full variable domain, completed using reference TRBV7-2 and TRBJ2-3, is GAGVSQSPSNKVTEKGKDVELRCDPISGHTALYWYRQSLGQGLEFLIYFQGNSAPDKSGLPSDRFSAERTGGSVSTLTIQRTQQEDSAVYLCASSRPAGPTDTQYFGPGTRLTVL.

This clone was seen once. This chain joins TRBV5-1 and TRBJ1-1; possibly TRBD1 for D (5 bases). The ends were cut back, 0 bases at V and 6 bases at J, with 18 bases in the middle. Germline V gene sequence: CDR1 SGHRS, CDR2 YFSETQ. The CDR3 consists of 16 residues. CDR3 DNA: TGCGCCAGCAGCTTGGGAAGGGGAGGTGTCGGGGCTGAAGCTTTCTTT. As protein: CASSLGRGGVGAEAFF.

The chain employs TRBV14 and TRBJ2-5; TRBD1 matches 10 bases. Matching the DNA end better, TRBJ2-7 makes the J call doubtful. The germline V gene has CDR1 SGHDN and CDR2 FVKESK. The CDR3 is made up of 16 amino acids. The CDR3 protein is CASSSDRGKYPYEQYF. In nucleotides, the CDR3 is TGTGCCAGCAGCTCGGACAGGGGGAAATACCCCTACGAGCAGTACTTC.

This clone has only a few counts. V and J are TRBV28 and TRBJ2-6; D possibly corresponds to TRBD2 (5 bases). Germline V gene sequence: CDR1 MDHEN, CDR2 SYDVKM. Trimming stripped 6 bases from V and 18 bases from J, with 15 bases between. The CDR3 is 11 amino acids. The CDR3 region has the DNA TGTGCCAGCAGCTCGGTCGGGGTGAGGACTTTC. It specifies CASSSVGVRTF.

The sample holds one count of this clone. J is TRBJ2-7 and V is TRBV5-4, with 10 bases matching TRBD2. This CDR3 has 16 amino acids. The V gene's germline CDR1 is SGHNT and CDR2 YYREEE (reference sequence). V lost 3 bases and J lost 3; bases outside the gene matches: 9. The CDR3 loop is CASSSLLAGESYEQYF. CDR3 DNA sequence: TGTGCCAGCAGCTCCCTCCTAGCGGGAGAAAGCTACGAGCAGTACTTC.

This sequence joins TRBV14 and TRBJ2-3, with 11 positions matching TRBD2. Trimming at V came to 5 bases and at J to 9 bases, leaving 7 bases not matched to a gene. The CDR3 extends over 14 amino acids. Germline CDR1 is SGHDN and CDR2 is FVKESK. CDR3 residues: CASSYTSGSPTQYF. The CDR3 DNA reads TGTGCCAGCAGCTACACTAGCGGGAGCCCAACGCAGTATTTT.

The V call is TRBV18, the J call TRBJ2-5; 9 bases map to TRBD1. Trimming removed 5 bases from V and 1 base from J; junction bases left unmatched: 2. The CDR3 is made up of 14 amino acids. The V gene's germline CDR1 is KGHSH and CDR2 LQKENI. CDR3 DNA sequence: TGTGCCAGCTCAAGGGACAGGGCCCAAGAGACCCAGTACTTC. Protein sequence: CASSRDRAQETQYF.

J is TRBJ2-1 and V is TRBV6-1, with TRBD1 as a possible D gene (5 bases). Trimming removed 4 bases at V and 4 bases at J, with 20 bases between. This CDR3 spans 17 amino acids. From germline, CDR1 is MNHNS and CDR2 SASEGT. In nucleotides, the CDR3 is TGTGCCAGCAGTGTCCCCCAGGGATTGGGCAGGTACAATGAGCAGTTCTTC. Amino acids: CASSVPQGLGRYNEQFF.

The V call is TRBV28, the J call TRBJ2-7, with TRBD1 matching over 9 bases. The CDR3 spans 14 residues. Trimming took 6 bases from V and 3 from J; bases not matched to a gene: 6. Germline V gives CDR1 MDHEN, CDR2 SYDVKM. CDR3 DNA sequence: TGTGCCAGCAGCTCCGGGACAGGGTTCTACGAGCAGTACTTC. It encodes CASSSGTGFYEQYF.

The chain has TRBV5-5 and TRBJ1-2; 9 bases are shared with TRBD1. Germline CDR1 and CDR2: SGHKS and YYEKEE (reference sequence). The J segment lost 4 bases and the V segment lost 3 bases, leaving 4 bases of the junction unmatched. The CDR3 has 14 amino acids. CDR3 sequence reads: CASSWGQGGYGYTF. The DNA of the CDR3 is TGTGCCAGCAGCTGGGGACAGGGCGGCTATGGCTACACCTTC.

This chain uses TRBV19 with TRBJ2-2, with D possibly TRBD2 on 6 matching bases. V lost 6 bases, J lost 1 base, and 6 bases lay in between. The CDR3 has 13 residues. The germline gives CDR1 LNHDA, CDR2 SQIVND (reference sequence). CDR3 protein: CASREGNTGELFF. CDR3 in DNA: TGTGCCAGTAGGGAGGGGAACACCGGGGAGCTGTTTTTT.

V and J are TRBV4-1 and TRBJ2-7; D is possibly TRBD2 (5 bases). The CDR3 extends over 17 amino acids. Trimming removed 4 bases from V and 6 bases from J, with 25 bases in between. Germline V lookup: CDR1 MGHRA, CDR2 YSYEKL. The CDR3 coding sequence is TGCGCCAGCAGCCGGATAATCGGACCCCCTCTGGGGAGCGAGCAGTACTTC. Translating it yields CASSRIIGPPLGSEQYF.

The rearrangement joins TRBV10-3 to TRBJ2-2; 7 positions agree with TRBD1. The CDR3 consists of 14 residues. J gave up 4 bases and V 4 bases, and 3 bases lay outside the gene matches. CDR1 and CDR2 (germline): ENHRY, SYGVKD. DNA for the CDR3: TGTGCCATCAGTGGGGGACAGAGCACCGGGGAGCTGTTTTTT. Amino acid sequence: CAISGGQSTGELFF.

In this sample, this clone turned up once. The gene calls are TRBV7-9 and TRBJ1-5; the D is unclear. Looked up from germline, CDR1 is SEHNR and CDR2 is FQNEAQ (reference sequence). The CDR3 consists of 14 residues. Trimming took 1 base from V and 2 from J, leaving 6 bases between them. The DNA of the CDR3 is TGTGCCAGCAGCTTAGTAGGAGGCAATCAGCCCCAGCATTTT. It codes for CASSLVGGNQPQHF.

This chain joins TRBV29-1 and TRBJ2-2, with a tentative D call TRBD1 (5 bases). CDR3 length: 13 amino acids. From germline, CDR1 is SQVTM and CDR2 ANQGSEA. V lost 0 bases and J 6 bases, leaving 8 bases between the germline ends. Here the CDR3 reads CSVEDQGPGELFF. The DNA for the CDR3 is TGCAGCGTTGAAGATCAGGGCCCCGGGGAGCTGTTTTTT.

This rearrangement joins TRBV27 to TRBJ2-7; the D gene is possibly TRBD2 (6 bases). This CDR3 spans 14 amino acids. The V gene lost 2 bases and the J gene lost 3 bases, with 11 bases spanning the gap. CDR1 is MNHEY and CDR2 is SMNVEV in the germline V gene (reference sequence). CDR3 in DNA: TGTGCCAGCAGTTTAATCGGGAGTAGCTACGAGCAGTACTTC. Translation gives CASSLIGSSYEQYF.

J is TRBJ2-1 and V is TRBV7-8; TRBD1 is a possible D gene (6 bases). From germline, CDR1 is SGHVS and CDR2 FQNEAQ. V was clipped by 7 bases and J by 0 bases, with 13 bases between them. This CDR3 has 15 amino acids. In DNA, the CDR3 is TGTGCCAGCATACAGGGATCACTCTCCTACAATGAGCAGTTCTTC. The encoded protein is CASIQGSLSYNEQFF.

The CDR3 DNA reads TGTGCCAGCAGCTTATTCGGGACTAGCGGATCCTACGAGCAGTACTTC. It translates to CASSLFGTSGSYEQYF. The genes are TRBV7-2 and TRBJ2-7; 11 bases are a match to TRBD2. From germline, CDR1 is SGHTA and CDR2 FQGNSA. Germline trimming cut 2 bases from V and 1 base from J; bases unmatched to any gene: 4. The CDR3 has 16 amino acids.

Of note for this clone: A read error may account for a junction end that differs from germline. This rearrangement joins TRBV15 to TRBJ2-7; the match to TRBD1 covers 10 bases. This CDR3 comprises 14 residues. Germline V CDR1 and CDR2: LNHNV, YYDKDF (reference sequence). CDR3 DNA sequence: TGTGCCGCCAGCCGGGACAGGGGATTTTACGAGCAGTACTTC. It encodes CAASRDRGFYEQYF.